This T cell receptor beta chain was obtained from a study of T cells in Graves' hyperthyroidism and ophthalmopathy. This clonotype was detected many times. Researchers amplified the TCR beta CDR3 regions from RNA transcripts. Primed by the HTBI set, a first-round RT-PCR was run on the TCR CDR3. Each CDR3 protein is one row after TCRdb ran MiXCR on the multiplex PCR reads. The sample records some 580,000 distinct CDR3 sequences, 16% being singletons. CDR3 length: 13 residues. The V gene's germline CDR1 is ENHRY and CDR2 SYGVKD. The V gene lost 8 bases and the J gene lost 1 base, with 9 bases spanning the gap.

The TCR comes from a woman aged 40 to 50 with Graves' ophthalmopathy. The rearrangement joins TRBV10-3 to TRBJ1-5; D not resolved. The sample comprised blood. The CDR3 DNA reads TGTGCCATCGGAACGGGGAGCAATCAGCCCCAGCATTTT. Its protein product is CAIGTGSNQPQHF.